This record covers a single TCR beta chain. The table lists this clone with a count of one. Its recognized antigen is unknown. Per-nucleotide qualities are absent, and no much larger clonotype sits a single base away. Library preparation used the immunoSEQ multiplex PCR assay. As for how the authors treated the data: A statistical classification framework was built for diagnosing cytomegalovirus status from the catalog of TCR beta chain sequences. Sourced from immuneACCESS, this table was stored by TCRdb with only in-frame sequences that have V and J called. A share of the clones is absent; for the studies checked, an unresolved V gene accounts for under half, and the remainder has no known explanation. V, J and clone size reflect that table, while D and trimming were determined from the DNA. In this sample the table shows approximately 100,000 clones, roughly 92% of which occur a single time. The top ten constitute less than 1.5% of the sample.

The donors were included in the validation cohort of 120 subjects, a group kept apart from the roughly 700-subject first cohort. Trimming costs V 1 base and J 0 bases, and their ends lie 6 bases apart. According to the germline V gene, CDR1 reads SGHTS and CDR2 reads YDEGEE. The CDR3 has 14 amino acids, counting the end cysteine and phenylalanine. Of the read, only the CDR3 DNA is kept; its 42 bases are in frame from base 1. The data originate from a study of cytomegalovirus exposure and HLA in healthy donors (dated by TCRdb to the late 2010s). Notes on the research overall: A later analysis indicated that the roughly 130 validation repertoires were generated on the platform also employed for the roughly 720 repertoires of the first cohort. The study was designed to test whether signatures of past pathogen exposure could be identified by cataloging public T cell receptors. Along with the roughly 670-subject first cohort, a separate validation cohort of approximately 110 different subjects was used. To predict cytomegalovirus infection status, the study combined high-throughput TCR immunosequencing, statistical association of individual TCRs with disease status, and machine learning.

Results the study describes overall, beyond this receptor: It was suggested by the authors that the approach could potentially be generalized to other disease states and immunological phenotypes. Most TCR sequences were seen in very few donors, while some public TCRs were found in many individuals. All 120 or so repertoires were used to score co-occurrence in the validation cohort in a later analysis, because that analysis had no HLA typing for the cohort. The classifier was reported to diagnose cytomegalovirus status with high specificity and sensitivity in both the original and validation cohorts. In a later analysis, TCRs clustered in the first cohort were found to also tend to co-occur in the approximately 120 validation repertoires, with 90% to 95% of cluster scores above 0. In vitro tests confirmed that a few of the cytomegalovirus-associated TCR beta chains recognize cytomegalovirus antigens. The study gave a list of more than 150 TCR beta chains associated with cytomegalovirus.

The V and J genes are TRBV5-8 and TRBJ2-3; no D gene call is confident. The sequenced material came from PBMCs. The sequence was collected from a woman between 25 and 40 years old in good health and CMV-seropositive. The DNA reads as follows: TGTGCCAGCAGCTTGTCCCAGAGCACAGATACGCAGTATTTT. Its protein is CASSLSQSTDTQYF.